Listed below are T cell receptor beta chains from one sample, sequenced in a study of T cells in Graves' hyperthyroidism and ophthalmopathy. TCRdb analysed the multiplex PCR reads with MiXCR anew, one entry per CDR3 protein. Of under 400,000 distinct CDR3 sequences listed, more than 20% are singletons. Sample: blood. All receptors come from a man between 50 and 59 years old with Graves' hyperthyroidism. Each CDR3 is given with its conserved first and last residue. Fields, in order: J gene, D gene, V gene, clone size, CDR3 DNA, CDR3 protein. A D gene is named only where the DNA matches it firmly. The size of a clone is reported for some rows only, either as once, few or many, or as a class for expanded clones.

TRBJ2-7,.,TRBV11-3,few,TGTGCCAGCAGGCTAACAGCAACGCCCTCCTACGAGCAGTACTTC,CASRLTATPSYEQYF
TRBJ2-3,.,TRBV12-3/TRBV12-4,.,TGTGCCAGCAGTTCCCGTAACACCCGGACAGATACGCAGTATTTT,CASSSRNTRTDTQYF
TRBJ1-2,.,TRBV6-1,.,TGTGCCACCCAAGTTGGGGGCGACTATGGCTACACCTTC,CATQVGGDYGYTF
TRBJ2-7,TRBD2,TRBV7-2,.,TGTGCCAGCAGATATATAGCGGGAGCTAACGAGCAGTACTTC,CASRYIAGANEQYF
TRBJ1-6,.,TRBV4-2,.,TGTGCCAGCAGCCAAGACCCAGCACTCAATTCACCCCTCCACTTT,CASSQDPALNSPLHF
TRBJ2-1,.,TRBV6-1,few,TGTGCCAGCGTCTCCCTAGCGTCTCAATACAATGAGCAGTTCTTC,CASVSLASQYNEQFF
TRBJ1-1,TRBD1,TRBV7-8,many,TGTGCCAGCAGCTTAGGGGACAGCCTGAACACTGAAGCTTTCTTT,CASSLGDSLNTEAFF
TRBJ2-6,.,TRBV27,few,TGTGCCAGCAGTGTGACAGGTCGGGCCAACGTCCTGACTTTC,CASSVTGRANVLTF
TRBJ2-5,.,TRBV15,.,TGTGCCACCAGCAGAGAGGGAACGTACCAAGAGACCCAGTACTTC,CATSREGTYQETQYF
TRBJ2-2,.,TRBV20-1,.,TGCAGTGCTACGGGTTCGGCAACCGGGGAGCTGTTTTTT,CSATGSATGELFF